Listed here are 31 T cell receptor beta chains from one sample, sequenced in a study of blood T cell repertoires in COVID-19. Clones were sequenced by immunoSEQ multiplex PCR, and TCRdb holds only the in-frame ones, with some missing. The data hold around 330,000 clones, with about 91% observed a single time. Sequencing used PBMCs or T cells enriched from blood (not recorded which). The origin of the receptors is a woman aged 18 to 35 who had recovered from COVID-19.

This chain links TRBV5-1 with TRBJ1-1; 9 bases are shared with TRBD1. The CDR3 runs to 14 residues. Germline lookup yields CDR1 SGHRS and CDR2 YFSETQ. V trimming: 4 bases; J trimming: 5 bases; junction bases outside the gene matches: 6. The CDR3 DNA reads TGCGCCAGCAGCCTCCGGGACAGGGCAACTGAAGCTTTCTTT. It translates to CASSLRDRATEAFF.

This chain connects TRBV5-1 to TRBJ1-1, with D perhaps TRBD1 (5 bases). Germline-derived CDR1 and CDR2 are SGHRS and YFSETQ. Deletions cut 0 bases from V and 5 bases from J, with 11 bases between. CDR3 size: 14 residues. The CDR3 loop reads CASSLDGGWTEAFF. CDR3 DNA: TGCGCCAGCAGCTTGGACGGGGGGTGGACTGAAGCTTTCTTT.

The chain carries TRBV18 and TRBJ1-2; perhaps TRBD1 as D (6 bases). With 4 bases removed from V and 5 bases from J, the gap between germline ends came to 11 bases. Germline V gene sequence: CDR1 KGHSH, CDR2 LQKENI. This CDR3 contains 13 residues. This CDR3 is CASSLRQAYGYTF. The CDR3 nucleotides read TGTGCCAGCTCACTCCGACAGGCGTATGGCTACACCTTC.

CDR3 sequence (DNA): TGTGCCAGCAGCTTAGCCGGACAGGGAGACACTGAAGCTTTCTTT. Translating it yields CASSLAGQGDTEAFF. The rearrangement links TRBV13 to TRBJ1-1; 8 bases are a match to TRBD1. From germline, CDR1 is PRHDT and CDR2 FYEKMQ (reference sequence). V shed 1 base and J 3 bases; nucleotides not matched to a gene: 4. The CDR3 length is 15 residues. Combining the CDR3 with reference TRBV13 and TRBJ1-1 gives the whole variable domain AAGVIQSPRHLIKEKRETATLKCYPIPRHDTVYWYQQGPGQDPQFLISFYEKMQSDKGSIPDRFSAQQFSDYHSELNMSSLELGDSALYFCASSLAGQGDTEAFFGQGTRLTVV.

J is TRBJ1-6 and V is TRBV15; the D is unclear. V was clipped by 5 bases and J by 9 bases, with 20 bases between them. CDR1 LNHNV and CDR2 YYDKDF come from the germline V gene (reference sequence). The CDR3 is 16 residues long. Here the CDR3 DNA reads TGTGCCACCAGCGGATCGAATTGGAGGGAGGGTTCACCCCTCCACTTT. Its translation: CATSGSNWREGSPLHF.

The V and J genes are TRBV3-1 (or the pseudogene TRBV3-2) and TRBJ1-1; D ambiguous. CDR3 size: 14 residues. Germline CDR1 reads LGHDT; CDR2 reads YNNKEL (reference sequence). V dropped 4 bases and J dropped 2 bases, with 11 bases sitting between them. CDR3: CASSPRQDNTEAFF. In nucleotides, the CDR3 is TGTGCCAGCAGCCCACGACAAGACAACACTGAAGCTTTCTTT.

This clone was seen just once. This sequence joins TRBV7-2 and TRBJ1-3; 8 bases fit TRBD1. CDR3 length: 15 amino acids. Germline loops: CDR1 SGHTA, CDR2 FQGNSA. The J segment lost 2 bases and the V segment lost 5 bases, leaving 5 bases of the junction unmatched. DNA of the CDR3: TGTGCCAGCAGCCAAGAGACAGGGGCTGGAAACACCATATATTTT. As protein: CASSQETGAGNTIYF.

This sequence joins TRBV27 and TRBJ2-1, with a weak D call TRBD2 (6 bases). The V end lost 3 bases, the J end lost 7 bases, and 13 bases lay between the germline ends. Germline V lookup: CDR1 MNHEY, CDR2 SMNVEV (reference sequence). The CDR3 consists of 14 residues. CDR3 DNA: TGTGCCAGCAGTTTGCCGGGGAGCGGGAATGAGCAGTTCTTC. Protein product: CASSLPGSGNEQFF.

The chain uses TRBV6-4 and TRBJ1-4; 7 bases match TRBD1. This CDR3 is 15 amino acids long. V was clipped by 4 bases and J by 8 bases; unmatched bases: 10. The germline gives CDR1 MRHNA, CDR2 SNTAGT. CDR3 sequence: CASSAVRQGGEKLFF. The CDR3 DNA reads TGTGCCAGCAGTGCCGTTCGACAGGGTGGCGAAAAACTGTTTTTT.

The chain links TRBV11-1 to TRBJ2-7, with D perhaps TRBD1 (5 bases). CDR3 size: 15 residues. Germline loops: CDR1 SGHAT, CDR2 FQDESV (reference sequence). The germline V and J ends were trimmed by 5 bases and 2 bases, with 16 bases remaining between them. CDR3 in amino acids: CASSQGATKAYEQYF. In DNA, the CDR3 is TGTGCCAGCAGCCAAGGGGCCACAAAAGCCTACGAGCAGTACTTC.

The chain is built from TRBV10-3 and TRBJ1-6; TRBD1 might be the D (6 bases). Germline-derived CDR1 and CDR2 are ENHRY and SYGVKD. Trimming removed 3 bases from V and 5 bases from J, with 14 bases in between. The CDR3 length is 16 residues. This chain's CDR3 is CAISEGQAGDNSPLHF. CDR3 in DNA: TGTGCCATCAGTGAAGGGCAGGCAGGGGATAATTCACCCCTCCACTTT.

The chain links TRBV6-4 to TRBJ2-3; 11 bases fit TRBD1. V lost 0 bases, J lost 0 bases, and 23 bases stayed unmatched. Germline V lookup: CDR1 MRHNA, CDR2 SNTAGT. The CDR3 sequence is 24 residues long. CDR3 amino acids: CASSDSDGTGGRRPGEPSTDTQYF. The CDR3 DNA follows: TGTGCCAGCAGTGACTCAGATGGGACAGGGGGTCGGCGGCCGGGAGAACCTAGCACAGATACGCAGTATTTT.

This clone was found once. The CDR3 DNA reads as TGTGCCAGCAGCCAAGACAGAAACTATGGCTACACCTTC. Its translation: CASSQDRNYGYTF. V usage is TRBV14 and J usage is TRBJ1-2; D unclear. CDR1 and CDR2 (germline): SGHDN, FVKESK. V gave up 0 bases and J gave up 2 bases, with 4 bases separating them. CDR3 size: 13 residues.

The chain has TRBV4-1 and TRBJ2-2, with 11 bases fitting TRBD2. In germline, CDR1 is MGHRA, CDR2 YSYEKL. V was pared by 7 bases and J by 4 bases, with 5 bases of the junction left unmatched. The CDR3 has 15 residues. This CDR3 is CASTQLAGGTGELFF. The CDR3 region has the DNA TGCGCCAGCACCCAGCTAGCGGGGGGCACCGGGGAGCTGTTTTTT.

The V call is TRBV5-6, the J call TRBJ1-6; tentatively, D is TRBD1 (6 bases). CDR3 length: 15 amino acids. Trimming took 2 bases from V and 10 from J, leaving 16 bases between them. Germline CDR1 is SGHDT and CDR2 is YYEEEE. The CDR3 nucleotides read TGTGCCAGCAGCTTTCAAACAGGGACCCAATCACCCCTCCACTTT. As protein: CASSFQTGTQSPLHF.

The V call is TRBV7-9, the J call TRBJ1-2, with a tentative D call TRBD1 (6 bases). The CDR3 extends over 12 amino acids. V lost 5 bases, J lost 5 bases, and 9 bases lay in between. Looked up from germline, CDR1 is SEHNR and CDR2 is FQNEAQ (reference sequence). CDR3 sequence (DNA): TGTGCCAGCAGCCGGACAGAATATGGCTACACCTTC. Translation: CASSRTEYGYTF.

V usage is TRBV5-4 and J usage is TRBJ2-5; 12 positions match TRBD2. With V trimmed by 4 bases and J by 10 bases, 14 bases remained unmatched. CDR1 SGHNT and CDR2 YYREEE come from the germline V gene (reference sequence). The CDR3 runs 16 residues. CDR3 sequence: CASSIGTSGPRWDQYF. CDR3 sequence (DNA): TGTGCCAGCAGCATCGGGACTAGCGGGCCCCGGTGGGACCAGTACTTC.

On this clone: The junction and the germline gene differ at one end; a read error may be behind it. The rearrangement uses TRBV5-6 and TRBJ1-1; TRBD1 might be the D (6 bases). This CDR3 region has 12 residues. Germline CDR1 reads SGHDT; CDR2 reads YYEEEE. CDR3 residues: CASSLGPGGAPF. CDR3 nucleotides: TGTGCCAGCAGCTTGGGCCCCGGGGGGGCCCCATTT.

V and J are TRBV7-8 and TRBJ1-4; tentatively, D is TRBD1 (6 bases). Germline V gene data show CDR1 as SGHVS and CDR2 as FQNEAQ. V lost 5 bases and J lost 5, with 12 bases in between. The CDR3 runs 14 residues. The CDR3 DNA reads TGTGCCAGCAGCCCCAGGGGCCAAAATGAAAAACTGTTTTTT. Its protein product is CASSPRGQNEKLFF.

The chain employs TRBV6-5 and TRBJ2-1; D gene ambiguous. CDR3 length equals 13 residues. The V end was cut by 3 bases, the J end by 8 bases, with 11 bases between. The germline V gene has CDR1 MNHEY and CDR2 SVGAGI. In DNA, the CDR3 is TGTGCCAGCAGTTATGAGCTACTGGATGAGCAGTTCTTC. It translates to CASSYELLDEQFF.

This clone turned up a few times. The genes are TRBV6-4 and TRBJ2-3, with a weak D call TRBD2 (6 bases). The CDR3 covers 16 residues. V lost 2 bases and J 4 bases, leaving 16 bases between the germline ends. The germline CDR1 and CDR2 sequences are MRHNA and SNTAGT. The CDR3 DNA reads TGTGCCAGCAGTGACGGGAGTTCCACGGGAGCAGATACGCAGTATTTT. Amino acid sequence: CASSDGSSTGADTQYF.

In this sample, this clone turned up a few times. The chain uses TRBV2 and TRBJ1-5; TRBD1 matches 9 bases. The CDR3 is made up of 16 amino acids. From germline, CDR1 is SNHLY and CDR2 FYNNEI. Trimming removed 0 bases from V and 6 bases from J; junction bases left unmatched: 6. The CDR3 loop reads CASSEALGQGRQPQHF. Written as DNA, the CDR3 is TGTGCCAGCAGTGAAGCGCTTGGACAGGGGCGTCAGCCCCAGCATTTT.

The chain couples TRBV3-1 (or the pseudogene TRBV3-2) to TRBJ1-1; D is undetermined. Germline CDR1 LGHDT, CDR2 YNNKEL (reference sequence). The CDR3 covers 13 residues. The ends were cut back, 2 bases at V and 7 bases at J, with 11 bases in the middle. The chain's CDR3 is CASSQNQAGEAFF. As DNA, the CDR3 is TGTGCCAGCAGCCAAAACCAGGCGGGTGAAGCTTTCTTT.

The genes are TRBV24-1 and TRBJ1-5; D call uncertain. This CDR3 has 16 residues. Germline V gene data show CDR1 as KGHDR and CDR2 as SFDVKD. Trimming cost V 3 bases and J 3 bases, with 14 bases left between them. The CDR3 DNA reads TGTGCCACCAGTGATCCCCCGAGAGGGCACAATCAGCCCCAGCATTTT. It translates to CATSDPPRGHNQPQHF.

The V and J genes are TRBV4-3 and TRBJ1-5; D may be TRBD1 (6 bases). Germline loops: CDR1 LGHNA, CDR2 YSLEER. The V end was cut by 3 bases, the J end by 6 bases, with 15 bases between. The CDR3 is 15 residues long. In DNA form, the CDR3 reads TGCGCCAGCAGCCAGGTCAGGGGTTGGAGTCAGCCCCAGCATTTT. The encoded protein is CASSQVRGWSQPQHF.

The chain is built from TRBV5-8 and TRBJ1-4, with D unclear. Deletions cut 4 bases from V and 7 bases from J, with 14 bases between. The CDR3 runs to 14 residues. Germline V CDR1 and CDR2: SGHTS, YDEGEE. CDR3 DNA sequence: TGTGCCAGCAGCCCGACCGGGTCTCTTGAAAAACTGTTTTTT. Its protein is CASSPTGSLEKLFF. The variable domain in full, completed from reference TRBV5-8 and TRBJ1-4, reads EAGVTQSPTHLIKTRGQQATLRCSPISGHTSVYWYQQALGLGLQFLLWYDEGEERNRGNFPPRFSGRQFPNYSSELNVNALELEDSALYLCASSPTGSLEKLFFGSGTQLSVL.

V is TRBV5-6 and J is TRBJ2-1; 16 nucleotides match TRBD2. The germline CDR1 and CDR2 sequences are SGHDT and YYEEEE. V lost 3 bases and J lost 2; bases outside the gene matches: 8. The CDR3 is 19 amino acids. The CDR3 region is CASSSLGLAGGLTYNEQFF. DNA for the CDR3: TGTGCCAGCAGCTCCCTGGGACTAGCGGGGGGGTTGACCTACAATGAGCAGTTCTTC.

The V and J genes are TRBV6-6 and TRBJ2-1; tentative D call: TRBD2 (7 bases). This CDR3 spans 16 amino acids. Germline CDR1 and CDR2: MNHNY and SVGAGI (reference sequence). V gave up 6 bases and J gave up 0 bases, with 15 bases separating them. The DNA for the CDR3 is TGTGCCAGCAGCCCGAGGGGGGGGGTCTCCTACAATGAGCAGTTCTTC. Protein sequence: CASSPRGGVSYNEQFF.

The chain links TRBV7-6 to TRBJ2-1; the match to TRBD2 covers 7 bases. Germline V CDR1 and CDR2: SGHVS, FNYEAQ. The CDR3 runs 13 residues. Losses at the gene ends were 5 bases for V and 9 bases for J; bases not matched to a gene: 7. The CDR3 DNA is TGTGCCAGCAGCCCCGGACTAGGCGGTGAGCAGTTCTTC. Translating it yields CASSPGLGGEQFF.

V is TRBV28 and J is TRBJ2-3; D might be TRBD2 (6 bases). The CDR3 sequence is 16 residues long. V was trimmed by 7 bases and J by 8 bases, leaving 25 bases between them. Germline CDR1 is MDHEN and CDR2 is SYDVKM. CDR3: CASMEGASRRWGTQYF. Written as DNA, the CDR3 is TGTGCCAGCATGGAGGGAGCTAGTAGGCGGTGGGGTACGCAGTATTTT.

V and J are TRBV9 and TRBJ2-2; 9 positions match TRBD2. V lost 5 bases to trimming and J lost 5 bases; unmatched junction nucleotides: 10. Germline V gives CDR1 SGDLS, CDR2 YYNGEE. This CDR3 is built from 16 residues. The CDR3 bases are TGTGCCAGCAGTGTGGCCAGCGGGAGGTTTACCGGGGAGCTGTTTTTT. This codes for CASSVASGRFTGELFF.